Sequencing of this T cell receptor (beta chain) was carried out in a study of Ad26.COV2.S vaccination and SARS-CoV-2 variants. Study in general: Intramuscular Ad26.COV2.S doses were given once or twice, 56 days apart.

The ends lost 5 bases at V and 3 bases at J; junction bases unmatched: 19. The CDR3 extends over 19 amino acids. Germline CDR1 reads SGHTA; CDR2 reads FQGNSA. The method was immunoSEQ multiplex PCR; TCRdb's version includes in-frame clones alone and lacks a portion of them. The sample yields approximately 500,000 clones, roughly 89% seen once. This clone showed up just once. Treatment reported: some 20 received Ad26.COV2.S at low or high dose, single or two shots; 5 received placebo; per-sample allocation not given. The study sampled participants on day 63 after the first vaccine or placebo injection.

This sequence was found in a person aged 18-65 years who received the Ad26.COV2.S COVID-19 vaccine or a placebo. V usage is TRBV7-2 and J usage is TRBJ2-3; 8 bases are shared with TRBD1. The sequences come from peripheral blood, collected in a trial of Ad26.COV2.S vaccine versus placebo. CDR3: CASSLRTGRTFGRTDTQYF. The CDR3 DNA sequence: TGTGCCAGCAGCCTGAGGACAGGGCGAACGTTTGGGCGAACAGATACGCAGTATTTT.